The clone carrying this T cell receptor (beta chain) was counted between two and nine times. Time point noted: patch test 2, 6 weeks after DPC sensitization. Treatment specified: therapeutic diphenylcyclopropenone sensitization with weekly scalp DPC. The source of the sample is a study of human T cells and chemical hapten exposure. TCRdb re-called the RACE reads through MiXCR, storing one row per CDR3 protein. This sample carries under 450,000 distinct CDR3 sequences, about 6% of them seen once, and the ten largest clones take around 5.6%. Germline V gene sequence: CDR1 DFQATT, CDR2 SNEGSKA (reference sequence). The trim removed 6 bases at V and 4 bases at J, leaving 8 bases unmatched. CDR3 length: 15 residues.

Sequencing was performed on whole blood, taken in connection with sensitization to the hapten diphenylcyclopropenone (DPC). This TCR was sampled from a woman aged 18-30 years with alopecia areata. Some clones in this sample may be carry-over from other donors' samples. The chain employs TRBV20-1 and TRBJ2-2; 10 nucleotides agree with TRBD1. The CDR3 DNA follows: TGCAGTGCCCTGATGGGACAGGGGACCACCGGGGAGCTGTTTTTT. It specifies CSALMGQGTTGELFF.